This entry lists 15 T cell receptor beta chains sequenced from one sample in a study of blood T cell repertoires in COVID-19. The table came from immunoSEQ multiplex PCR; TCRdb's copy has only in-frame clones and leaves some out. The repertoire consists of over 70,000 clones, with roughly 78% occurring once and the leading ten covering under 25%. Sequencing was done on a sample of peripheral blood. The origin of the receptors is an elderly woman with acute or convalescent COVID-19.

This clone is a singleton in its sample. V gene TRBV12-3 or TRBV12-4 combines with J gene TRBJ2-7; D is unresolved. The V end was cut by 8 bases, the J end by 8 bases, with 13 bases between. The CDR3 loop spans 11 amino acids. The CDR3 DNA is TGTGCCAGCCCCCTACCCGTCCAGCAGTACTTC. Translation gives CASPLPVQQYF.

The chain carries TRBV2 and TRBJ2-7; 7 bases match TRBD1. The V gene's germline CDR1 is SNHLY and CDR2 FYNNEI. Trimming at V came to 5 bases and at J to 7 bases, leaving 11 bases not matched to a gene. The CDR3 totals 14 residues. The CDR3, as DNA: TGTGCCAGCAGTCCCCGGACAGGAACCGCTGAGCAGTACTTC. Protein sequence: CASSPRTGTAEQYF.

The rearrangement links TRBV2 to TRBJ1-2, with TRBD1 matching 10 bases. CDR3 length: 13 amino acids. Germline CDR1 and CDR2: SNHLY and FYNNEI. The V gene end was trimmed by 4 bases and the J gene end by 8 bases; junction bases not matched to a gene: 4. The CDR3 is CASSVGQGLGYTF. The CDR3 DNA follows: TGTGCCAGCAGTGTGGGACAGGGGTTGGGCTACACCTTC.

The rearrangement uses TRBV6-1 and TRBJ2-5; D is undetermined. Germline assignment: CDR1 MNHNS and CDR2 SASEGT. The CDR3 runs 15 residues. The V end lost 0 bases, the J end lost 3 bases, and 11 bases lay between the germline ends. CDR3 sequence reads: CASSEARRKEETQYF. CDR3 sequence (DNA): TGTGCCAGCAGTGAAGCAAGGAGAAAGGAAGAGACCCAGTACTTC.

The rearrangement joins TRBV7-2 to TRBJ1-5, with TRBD1 as a possible D gene (6 bases). V was clipped by 2 bases and J by 4 bases, with 9 bases between them. Germline assignment: CDR1 SGHTA and CDR2 FQGNSA. This CDR3 is 14 amino acids long. The DNA of the CDR3 is TGTGCCAGCAGCTTAAACACAGGGAATCAGCCCCAGCATTTT. This gives the protein CASSLNTGNQPQHF. Together with reference TRBV7-2 and TRBJ1-5, the CDR3 gives the full variable domain: GAGVSQSPSNKVTEKGKDVELRCDPISGHTALYWYRQSLGQGLEFLIYFQGNSAPDKSGLPSDRFSAERTGGSVSTLTIQRTQQEDSAVYLCASSLNTGNQPQHFGDGTRLSIL.

This chain uses TRBV11-3 with TRBJ2-3, with no clear D. Trimming pared 0 bases from V and 2 bases from J, leaving 6 bases between. The CDR3 contains 14 residues. CDR1 and CDR2 (germline): SGHNT, YENEEA. CDR3 bases: TGTGCCAGCAGCTTAGAACAGCACACAGATACGCAGTATTTT. Translation: CASSLEQHTDTQYF.

In this sample, this clone turned up a few times. This chain links TRBV6-5 with TRBJ1-3; 7 nucleotides line up with TRBD1. The CDR3 extends over 14 amino acids. The germline V gene has CDR1 MNHEY and CDR2 SVGAGI. Unmatched junction bases numbered 6, after V lost 6 bases and J lost 4 bases. The CDR3 sequence is CASSTPGQGNTIYF. In DNA form, the CDR3 reads TGTGCCAGCAGCACGCCGGGACAGGGAAACACCATATATTTT.

The V call is TRBV18, the J call TRBJ2-1; 11 positions match TRBD1. This CDR3 contains 14 residues. After removal of 3 bases from V and 6 bases from J, the junction contained 1 base not matched to a gene. Looked up from germline, CDR1 is KGHSH and CDR2 is LQKENI. Here the CDR3 reads CASSPGQGANEQFF. The CDR3 coding sequence is TGTGCCAGCTCACCCGGACAGGGGGCCAATGAGCAGTTCTTC. The whole variable domain, filled in from reference TRBV18 and TRBJ2-1, reads NAGVMQNPRHLVRRRGQEARLRCSPMKGHSHVYWYRQLPEEGLKFMVYLQKENIIDESGMPKERFSAEFPKEGPSILRIQQVVRGDSAAYFCASSPGQGANEQFFGPGTRLTVL.

This clone was counted a single time. The rearrangement joins TRBV30 to TRBJ2-5; 10 bases match TRBD2. The CDR3 length is 15 residues. Germline V CDR1 and CDR2: GTSNPN, SVGIG (reference sequence). The J segment lost 2 bases and the V segment lost 0 bases, leaving 3 bases of the junction unmatched. Here the CDR3 reads CAWSVQRGGQETQYF. CDR3 in DNA: TGTGCCTGGAGTGTACAGCGGGGGGGTCAAGAGACCCAGTACTTC.

This clone has more than one count but fewer than ten. The rearrangement links TRBV5-1 to TRBJ2-3; 11 nucleotides align to TRBD2. The V segment lost 0 bases and the J segment 0 bases; nucleotides outside the gene matches: 3. The CDR3 sequence is 17 residues long. From germline, CDR1 is SGHRS and CDR2 YFSETQ. CDR3 residues: CASSLAVAGGSTDTQYF. CDR3 in DNA: TGCGCCAGCAGCTTGGCCGTAGCGGGAGGGAGCACAGATACGCAGTATTTT. Filled out from reference TRBV5-1 and TRBJ2-3, the complete variable domain reads KAGVTQTPRYLIKTRGQQVTLSCSPISGHRSVSWYQQTPGQGLQFLFEYFSETQRNKGNFPGRFSGRQFSNSRSEMNVSTLELGDSALYLCASSLAVAGGSTDTQYFGPGTRLTVL.

The CDR3 DNA follows: TGTGCCAGTACAAAACGGACAGGGGTTACGAACACTGAAGCTTTCTTT. Protein sequence: CASTKRTGVTNTEAFF. The chain recombines TRBV19 with TRBJ1-1, with TRBD1 matching 9 bases. CDR3 length: 16 amino acids. Germline V lookup: CDR1 LNHDA, CDR2 SQIVND (reference sequence). V trimming: 7 bases; J trimming: 1 base; junction bases outside the gene matches: 10.

This chain joins TRBV2 and TRBJ1-4, with D possibly being TRBD1 (5 bases). With 1 base removed from V and 4 bases from J, the gap between germline ends came to 10 bases. CDR1 is SNHLY and CDR2 is FYNNEI in the germline V gene. This CDR3 spans 15 amino acids. The CDR3 bases are TGTGCCAGCAGTGAAGGTTACAGGCATAATGAAAAACTGTTTTTT. Amino acid sequence: CASSEGYRHNEKLFF.

V is TRBV7-9 and J is TRBJ1-5; D gene ambiguous. With 7 bases removed from V and 5 bases from J, the gap between germline ends came to 24 bases. The germline V gene has CDR1 SEHNR and CDR2 FQNEAQ (reference sequence). The CDR3 contains 17 residues. The CDR3 loop reads CASIGIGGTEGYQPQHF. The CDR3 DNA is TGTGCCAGCATAGGGATTGGCGGCACAGAGGGTTATCAGCCCCAGCATTTT.

This clone has a single count. The chain joins TRBV11-3 to TRBJ2-7, with TRBD1 identical over 9 bases. Trimming at V came to 5 bases and at J to 0 bases, leaving 5 bases not matched to a gene. Germline lookup yields CDR1 SGHNT and CDR2 YENEEA. The CDR3 is 15 residues long. Written as DNA, the CDR3 is TGTGCCAGCAGCCCCGGGACAGGGACCTCCTACGAGCAGTACTTC. Translating it yields CASSPGTGTSYEQYF.

The gene calls are TRBV4-2 and TRBJ1-2, with D possibly TRBD1 on 5 matching bases. With 0 bases removed from V and 8 bases from J, the gap between germline ends came to 13 bases. CDR3 length: 14 residues. Germline V gene data show CDR1 as LGHNA and CDR2 as YNFKEQ. CDR3 DNA: TGTGCCAGCAGCCAAGATCGGGGGGTAGGGGGCTACACCTTC. Encoded protein: CASSQDRGVGGYTF.